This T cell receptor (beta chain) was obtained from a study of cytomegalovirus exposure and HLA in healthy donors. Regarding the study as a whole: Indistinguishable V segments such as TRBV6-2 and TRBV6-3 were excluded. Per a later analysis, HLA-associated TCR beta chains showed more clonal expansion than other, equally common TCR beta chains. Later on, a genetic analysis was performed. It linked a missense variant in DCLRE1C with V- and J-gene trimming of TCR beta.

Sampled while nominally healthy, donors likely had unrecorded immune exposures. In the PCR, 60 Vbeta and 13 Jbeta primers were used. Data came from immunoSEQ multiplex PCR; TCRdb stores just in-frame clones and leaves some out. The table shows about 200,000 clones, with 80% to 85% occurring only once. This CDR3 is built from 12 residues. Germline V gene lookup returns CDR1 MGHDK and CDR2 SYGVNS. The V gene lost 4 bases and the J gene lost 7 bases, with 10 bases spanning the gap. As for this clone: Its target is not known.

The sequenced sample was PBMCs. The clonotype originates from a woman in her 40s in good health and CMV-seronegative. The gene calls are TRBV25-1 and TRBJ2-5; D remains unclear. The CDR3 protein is CASSAGDGTQYF. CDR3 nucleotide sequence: TGTGCCAGCAGTGCGGGTGACGGGACCCAGTACTTC. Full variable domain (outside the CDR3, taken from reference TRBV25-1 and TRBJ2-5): EADIYQTPRYLVIGTGKKITLECSQTMGHDKMYWYQQDPGMELHLIHYSYGVNSTEKGDLSSESTVSRIRTEHFPLTLESARPSHTSQYLCASSAGDGTQYFGPGTRLLVL.